These 11 T cell receptor beta chains originate from one sample sequenced in a study of blood T cell repertoires in COVID-19. Assay: immunoSEQ multiplex PCR; the TCRdb copy retains only in-frame clones and omits some. The sample has 90,000 to 100,000 clones; about 88% are singletons. Material: peripheral blood. These receptors all come from a man aged 80 or over with acute or convalescent COVID-19.

This rearrangement joins TRBV6-5 to TRBJ1-2; the D gene is possibly TRBD1 (6 bases). The V gene's germline CDR1 is MNHEY and CDR2 SVGAGI. The CDR3 runs to 14 residues. The ends were cut back, 6 bases at V and 0 bases at J, with 11 bases in the middle. In DNA form, the CDR3 reads TGTGCCAGCAGCCGGACAGCTACTAACTATGGCTACACCTTC. It encodes CASSRTATNYGYTF.

This clone was detected only a few times. V gene TRBV9 combines with J gene TRBJ1-1; 8 nucleotides match TRBD1. The junction had 5 bases not matched to a gene; V was cut back by 3 bases and J by 1 base. The CDR3 loop spans 15 amino acids. Per germline, CDR1 SGDLS and CDR2 YYNGEE. In nucleotides, the CDR3 is TGTGCCAGCAGCGACACCGGGACAGGGAACACTGAAGCTTTCTTT. Protein: CASSDTGTGNTEAFF.

J is TRBJ2-7 and V is TRBV11-3; tentative D call: TRBD2 (6 bases). CDR3 length: 18 amino acids. V was cut by 5 bases and J by 2 bases, with 25 bases left in between. The V gene's germline CDR1 is SGHNT and CDR2 YENEEA. The CDR3 coding sequence is TGTGCCAGCAGCCACGAATGCGGGGACGTTCTTTGGGCCTACGAGCAGTACTTC. Amino acid sequence: CASSHECGDVLWAYEQYF.

The CDR3: CASSRQGAGVGSNEQYF. The CDR3 DNA follows: TGCGCCAGCAGCCGACAGGGCGCAGGGGTTGGGTCGAACGAGCAGTACTTC. The rearrangement uses TRBV5-1 and TRBJ2-7; 7 bases map to TRBD1. CDR1 and CDR2 (germline): SGHRS, YFSETQ. This CDR3 is built from 17 residues. The V segment lost 4 bases and the J segment 5 bases; nucleotides outside the gene matches: 18.

The chain uses TRBV19 and TRBJ1-2, with 10 bases lining up with TRBD1. V was pared by 3 bases and J by 4 bases, with 5 bases of the junction left unmatched. The germline gives CDR1 LNHDA, CDR2 SQIVND (reference sequence). The CDR3 is 15 residues long. CDR3 loop: CASSIPGTGAYGYTF. CDR3 in DNA: TGTGCCAGTAGTATCCCTGGGACAGGGGCCTATGGCTACACCTTC.

The chain links TRBV7-2 to TRBJ2-1; 16 nucleotides agree with TRBD2. The CDR3 is 18 residues long. CDR1 and CDR2 (germline): SGHTA, FQGNSA. V trimming: 9 bases; J trimming: 3 bases; junction bases outside the gene matches: 11. The CDR3 bases are TGTGCCAGTACTCCGGGACTAGCGGGAGGGGCAATCTACAATGAGCAGTTCTTC. Its translation: CASTPGLAGGAIYNEQFF.

V is TRBV7-2 and J is TRBJ1-6; unclear D gene. The V and J ends lost 4 bases and 7 bases respectively, with 14 bases between them. The CDR3 spans 15 residues. Germline V gene data show CDR1 as SGHTA and CDR2 as FQGNSA. CDR3 sequence reads: CASSYGGYRNSPLHF. The CDR3 DNA reads as TGTGCCAGCAGCTACGGAGGGTACCGGAATTCACCCCTCCACTTT.

This clone has a handful of counts. V usage is TRBV7-9 and J usage is TRBJ2-7, with D possibly TRBD2 on 6 matching bases. CDR3 length equals 12 residues. Trimming pared 1 base from V and 6 bases from J, leaving 7 bases between. The germline CDR1 and CDR2 sequences are SEHNR and FQNEAQ (reference sequence). In DNA form, the CDR3 reads TGTGCCAGCAGCTTAGAGGAGGGCGAGCAGTACTTC. It codes for CASSLEEGEQYF.

This clone was observed a few times. The V gene is TRBV6-5, the J gene TRBJ2-7, with a tentative D call TRBD2 (6 bases). Per the germline V gene, CDR1 is MNHEY and CDR2 is SVGAGI. The CDR3 loop spans 14 amino acids. V was clipped by 3 bases and J by 3 bases, with 12 bases between them. The CDR3 region has the DNA TGTGCCAGCAGTTATTCGGGGCGGGGCTACGAGCAGTACTTC. The encoded protein is CASSYSGRGYEQYF.

This clone has just a few counts. The rearrangement links TRBV30 to TRBJ1-2; TRBD1 aligns across 7 bases. J gave up 6 bases and V 3 bases, and 4 bases lay outside the gene matches. The CDR3 covers 12 residues. Looked up from germline, CDR1 is GTSNPN and CDR2 is SVGIG (reference sequence). The CDR3 nucleotides are TGTGCCTGGAGCCAGGGGGAAGATGGCTACACCTTC. It translates to CAWSQGEDGYTF.

The J gene is TRBJ2-7, the V gene TRBV30, with D maybe TRBD1 (6 bases). This CDR3 is built from 14 residues. CDR1 is GTSNPN and CDR2 is SVGIG in the germline V gene (reference sequence). Trimming cost V 5 bases and J 7 bases, with 21 bases left between them. CDR3 residues: CAWSPDSSTREQYF. CDR3 coding DNA: TGTGCCTGGTCACCGGACAGCTCTACGCGGGAGCAGTACTTC.